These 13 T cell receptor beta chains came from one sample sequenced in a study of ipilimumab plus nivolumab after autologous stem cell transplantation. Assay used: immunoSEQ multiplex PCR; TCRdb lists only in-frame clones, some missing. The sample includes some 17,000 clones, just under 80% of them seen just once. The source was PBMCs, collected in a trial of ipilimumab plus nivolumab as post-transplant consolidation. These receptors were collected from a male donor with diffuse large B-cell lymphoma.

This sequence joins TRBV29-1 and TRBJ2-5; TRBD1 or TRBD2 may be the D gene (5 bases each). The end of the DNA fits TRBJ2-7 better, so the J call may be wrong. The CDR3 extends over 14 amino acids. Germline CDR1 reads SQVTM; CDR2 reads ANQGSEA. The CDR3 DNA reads TGCAGCGCCCAACGGCTCGGGACCTCGGACGAGCAGTACTTC. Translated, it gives CSAQRLGTSDEQYF.

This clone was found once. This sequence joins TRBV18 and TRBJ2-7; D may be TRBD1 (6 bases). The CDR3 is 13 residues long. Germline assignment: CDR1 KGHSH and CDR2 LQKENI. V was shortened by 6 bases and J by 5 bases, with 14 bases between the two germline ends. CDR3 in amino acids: CASSPSRDNEQYF. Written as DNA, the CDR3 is TGTGCCAGCTCTCCTAGCCGGGACAACGAGCAGTACTTC.

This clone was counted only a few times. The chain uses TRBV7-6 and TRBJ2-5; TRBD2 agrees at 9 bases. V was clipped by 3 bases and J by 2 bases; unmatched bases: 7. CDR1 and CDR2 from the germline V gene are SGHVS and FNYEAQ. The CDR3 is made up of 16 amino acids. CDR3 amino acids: CASSLSVGLAQETQYF. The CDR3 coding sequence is TGTGCCAGCAGCTTGTCCGTGGGACTAGCACAAGAGACCCAGTACTTC.

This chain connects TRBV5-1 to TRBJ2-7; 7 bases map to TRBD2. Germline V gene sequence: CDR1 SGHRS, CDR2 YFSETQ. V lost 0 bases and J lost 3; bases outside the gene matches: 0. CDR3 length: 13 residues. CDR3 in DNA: TGCGCCAGCAGCTTGGGGGACTACTACGAGCAGTACTTC. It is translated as CASSLGDYYEQYF.

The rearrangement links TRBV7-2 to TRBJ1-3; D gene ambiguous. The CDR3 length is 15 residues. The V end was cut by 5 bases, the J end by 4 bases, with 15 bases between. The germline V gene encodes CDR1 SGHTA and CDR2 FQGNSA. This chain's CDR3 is CASSTRGLLGNTIYF. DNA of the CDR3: TGTGCCAGCAGCACCCGGGGTCTGCTCGGAAACACCATATATTTT.

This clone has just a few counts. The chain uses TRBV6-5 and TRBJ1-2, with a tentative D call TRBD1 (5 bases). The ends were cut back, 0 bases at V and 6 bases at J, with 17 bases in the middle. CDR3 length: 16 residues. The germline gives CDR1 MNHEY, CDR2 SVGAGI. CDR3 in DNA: TGTGCCAGCAGTTACTCGAGTTCTCGGGGGTTTGATGGCTACACCTTC. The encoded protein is CASSYSSSRGFDGYTF.

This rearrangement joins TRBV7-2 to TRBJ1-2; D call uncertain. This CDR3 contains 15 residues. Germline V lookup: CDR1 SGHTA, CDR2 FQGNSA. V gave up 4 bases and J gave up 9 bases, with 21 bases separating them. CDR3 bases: TGTGCCAGCAGCTCCCAATCCCTGGACGGGTCGCGCTACACCTTC. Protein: CASSSQSLDGSRYTF. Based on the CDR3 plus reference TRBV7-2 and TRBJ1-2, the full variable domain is GAGVSQSPSNKVTEKGKDVELRCDPISGHTALYWYRQSLGQGLEFLIYFQGNSAPDKSGLPSDRFSAERTGGSVSTLTIQRTQQEDSAVYLCASSSQSLDGSRYTFGSGTRLTVV.

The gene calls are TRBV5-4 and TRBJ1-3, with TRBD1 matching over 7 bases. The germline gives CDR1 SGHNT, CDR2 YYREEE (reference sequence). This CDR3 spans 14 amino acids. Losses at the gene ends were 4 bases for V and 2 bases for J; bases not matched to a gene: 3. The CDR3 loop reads CASSQGQAGNTIYF. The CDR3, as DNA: TGTGCCAGCAGCCAAGGACAGGCTGGAAACACCATATATTTT. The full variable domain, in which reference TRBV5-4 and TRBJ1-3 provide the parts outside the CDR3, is ETGVTQSPTHLIKTRGQQVTLRCSSQSGHNTVSWYQQALGQGPQFIFQYYREEENGRGNFPPRFSGLQFPNYSSELNVNALELDDSALYLCASSQGQAGNTIYFGEGSWLTVV.

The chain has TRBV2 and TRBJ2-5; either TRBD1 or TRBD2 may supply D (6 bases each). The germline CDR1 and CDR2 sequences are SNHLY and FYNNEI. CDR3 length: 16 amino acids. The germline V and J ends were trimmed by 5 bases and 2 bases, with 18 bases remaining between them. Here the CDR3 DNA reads TGTGCCAGCAGTCCTATGCCGGGGGCGAGTCAAGAGACCCAGTACTTC. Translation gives CASSPMPGASQETQYF.

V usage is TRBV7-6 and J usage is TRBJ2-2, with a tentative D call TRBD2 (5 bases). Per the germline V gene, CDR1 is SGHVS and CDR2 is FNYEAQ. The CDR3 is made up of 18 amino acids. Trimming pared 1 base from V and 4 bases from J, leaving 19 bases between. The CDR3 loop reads CASSLEAPRRGGTGELFF. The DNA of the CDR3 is TGTGCCAGCAGCTTAGAGGCCCCACGCCGGGGTGGCACCGGGGAGCTGTTTTTT.

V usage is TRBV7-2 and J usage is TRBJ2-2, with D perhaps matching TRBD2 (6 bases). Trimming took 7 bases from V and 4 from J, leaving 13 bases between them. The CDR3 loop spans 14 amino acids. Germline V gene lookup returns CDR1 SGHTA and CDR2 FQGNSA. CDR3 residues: CASTYGGSTGELFF. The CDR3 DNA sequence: TGTGCCAGCACCTATGGGGGGTCCACCGGGGAGCTGTTTTTT.

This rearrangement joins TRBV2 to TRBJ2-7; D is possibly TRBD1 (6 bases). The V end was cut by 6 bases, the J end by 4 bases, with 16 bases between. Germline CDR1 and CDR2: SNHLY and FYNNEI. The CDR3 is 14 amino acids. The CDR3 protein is CASSQGSLSYEQYF. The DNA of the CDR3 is TGTGCCAGCAGCCAGGGGTCCCTCTCTTACGAGCAGTACTTC.

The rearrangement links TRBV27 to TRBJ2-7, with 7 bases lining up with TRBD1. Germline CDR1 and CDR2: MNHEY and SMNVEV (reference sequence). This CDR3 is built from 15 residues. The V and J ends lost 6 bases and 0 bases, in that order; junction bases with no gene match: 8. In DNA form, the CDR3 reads TGTGCCAGCAGATCCGTCCGGGACAGCTCCTACGAGCAGTACTTC. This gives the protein CASRSVRDSSYEQYF.